This is a list of T cell receptor beta chains from one sample in a study of blood T cell repertoires in COVID-19. The repertoire was sequenced with immunoSEQ multiplex PCR; TCRdb's copy has only in-frame clones and lacks some. The data contain roughly 200,000 clones, around 80% of them singletons. The sample was peripheral blood. All receptors come from an elderly woman with COVID-19, enrolled during active disease. The CDR3 runs from the conserved cysteine through the conserved F or W.

V gene,CDR3 length,CDR3 protein
TRBV18,13,CASSPGQEGEQYF
TRBV19,13,CARNRSPSYEQYF
TRBV27,15,CASSHRTGGRETQYF
TRBV21-1,17,CASSKEQAPSSGNTIYF
TRBV5-1,13,CASSSTANTEAFF
TRBV2,14,CASRVTGRNQPQHF
TRBV6-6,14,CASSYVVGTDTQYF
TRBV7-8,11,CASSLVDEQFF
TRBV19,14,CASSMTGGRETQYF
TRBV12-3/TRBV12-4,13,CASSFQGAYGYTF
TRBV7-6,14,CASSQTGVYTEAFF
TRBV21-1,13,CASGFSGDQPQHF
TRBV7-9,14,CASSLSPGIGVVVF
TRBV2,13,CATRPTGFTEAFF
TRBV24-1,16,CATSDRLGLSTDTQYF
TRBV7-9,13,CASSFGQLYGYTF
TRBV5-1,17,CASSPGSEGYGNTEAFF
TRBV28,16,CASSLRGLAGFDEQFF
TRBV10-3,14,CAIMGSGTSGEQYF
TRBV21-1,17,CASSKIARTGTSYEQYF
TRBV7-9,15,CASSPRGWNTGELFF
TRBV18,15,CASSQSAGGWNEQFF
TRBV19,15,CASSETARSYNEQFF
TRBV4-1,13,CASSGGKRETQYF
TRBV6-1,16,CASSEYQTVWNQPQHF
TRBV7-3,15,CASSLSGTASYGYTF
TRBV10-3,16,CAISESYRGNNSPLHF
TRBV6-6,16,CASSTPGQGSGNTIYF
TRBV2,14,CASANRANNYGYTF
TRBV6-2/TRBV6-3,13,CASSYSRGGELFF
TRBV19,17,CASSGPSGRAFYNEQFF
TRBV29-1,14,CSAGAGATNEKLFF
TRBV7-2,14,CASSLGLAAETQYF
TRBV4-1,16,CASSQDLARSYNEQFF
TRBV2,16,CASLVLGQGIADTQYF
TRBV5-1,16,CASAPGQGSFNYGYTF
TRBV14,15,CASSQTGGGAEKLFF
TRBV28,17,CASSLAEGGTTNEKLFF
TRBV3-1/TRBV3-2,16,CASSPRDRGYTGELFF
TRBV24-1,14,CATSDLGTTYGYTF
TRBV29-1,13,CSVTRDTREGYTF
TRBV2,14,CASSAASGSGTQYF
TRBV4-1,16,CASSQPYRGAADTQYF
TRBV6-2/TRBV6-3,17,CASSINAVGLAKNIQYF
TRBV5-1,16,CASSPGTSGYYNEQFF
TRBV29-1,14,CSGWTSGRFNEQFF
TRBV5-1,14,CASRGQGANAEAFF
TRBV6-5,14,CAIQHGGQTYEQYF
TRBV7-9,16,CASSLAVVRDGNTIYF
TRBV15,15,CATSRDLGLSNTIYF
TRBV5-1,15,CASSFETGGVSGYTF
TRBV28,15,CASSLTGRVDYGYTF
TRBV19,13,CASIGVYSTEAFF
TRBV7-9,17,CASSLALTGANTDTQYF
TRBV19,13,CASSQTGGPEAFF